This T cell receptor (beta chain) derives from a study of blood T cell repertoires in COVID-19. TCRdb's copy holds only in-frame clones and misses some; the assay was immunoSEQ multiplex PCR. The table lists 300,000 to 450,000 clones, over 65% of them singletons, with 1.1% in the top ten. V was pared by 6 bases and J by 4 bases, with 5 bases of the junction left unmatched. CDR1 is ENHRY and CDR2 is SYGVKD in the germline V gene. There are 15 residues in the CDR3. The V gene is TRBV10-3, the J gene TRBJ2-1; 11 bases line up with TRBD2. Specimen: peripheral blood. The origin of this receptor is a human donor with acute or convalescent COVID-19. The donor label of this sample is uncertain. The CDR3 reads CAIRATSGGYNEQFF. The CDR3 nucleotides read TGTGCCATCAGGGCCACTAGCGGGGGTTACAATGAGCAGTTCTTC.